This is a list of T cell receptor beta chains from one sample in a study of cytomegalovirus exposure and HLA in healthy donors. This table comes from immunoSEQ multiplex PCR, and its TCRdb copy is limited to in-frame clones, with some not included. The table has more than 110,000 clones, 70% to 80% seen once. Material: PBMCs. The receptors stem from a male donor in good health and CMV-seronegative. Each CDR3 is given with its conserved first and last residue. D genes are given only for firm matches. Where a row states a size, it is once, few, many or the class of an expanded clone; other rows omit it.

D gene: TRBD1
J gene: TRBJ2-1
V gene: TRBV6-5
clone size: NA
CDR3 DNA: TGTGCCAGCAGCCCGACAGGGCGCTCCTACAATGAGCAGTTCTTC
CDR3 protein: CASSPTGRSYNEQFF

D gene: NA
J gene: TRBJ2-3
V gene: TRBV5-1
clone size: NA
CDR3 DNA: TGCGCCAGCAGCTTGACGTCAGAAACGCAGTATTTT
CDR3 protein: CASSLTSETQYF

D gene: TRBD1
J gene: TRBJ2-7
V gene: TRBV19
clone size: NA
CDR3 DNA: TGTGCCAGTAGTATCGGACAGGGAGGAACCTACGAGCAGTACTTC
CDR3 protein: CASSIGQGGTYEQYF

D gene: NA
J gene: TRBJ1-1
V gene: TRBV15
clone size: NA
CDR3 DNA: TGTGCCACCAGCAGATCTGGGGGGGGGAACACTGAAGCTTTCTTT
CDR3 protein: CATSRSGGGNTEAFF

D gene: NA
J gene: TRBJ1-5
V gene: TRBV2
clone size: NA
CDR3 DNA: TGTGCCAGCAGTGAAGGGGCCCCCCGGCCCCAGCATTTT
CDR3 protein: CASSEGAPRPQHF

D gene: NA
J gene: TRBJ1-2
V gene: TRBV7-2
clone size: NA
CDR3 DNA: TGTGCCAGCAGCTTAGCCGACGCGGAAAACTATGGCTACACCTTC
CDR3 protein: CASSLADAENYGYTF

D gene: TRBD2
J gene: TRBJ2-6
V gene: TRBV27
clone size: NA
CDR3 DNA: TGTGCCAGCAGCTATGGGAGCGGGGGCGGGACTGGGGCCAACGTCCTGACTTTC
CDR3 protein: CASSYGSGGGTGANVLTF

D gene: NA
J gene: TRBJ2-3
V gene: TRBV9
clone size: NA
CDR3 DNA: TGTGCCAGCAGCGTAGGCGGGGCCGGGGATACGCAGTATTTT
CDR3 protein: CASSVGGAGDTQYF

D gene: TRBD1
J gene: TRBJ2-2
V gene: TRBV7-8
clone size: NA
CDR3 DNA: TGTGCCAGCAGCTCTGCGCGACAGGGAGCGAACACCGGGGAGCTGTTTTTT
CDR3 protein: CASSSARQGANTGELFF

D gene: NA
J gene: TRBJ2-7
V gene: TRBV5-4
clone size: NA
CDR3 DNA: TGTGCCAGCAGCTTGGTGGGGGGGGCGCGTTCCTACGAGCAGTACTTC
CDR3 protein: CASSLVGGARSYEQYF

D gene: TRBD1
J gene: TRBJ1-5
V gene: TRBV6-6
clone size: NA
CDR3 DNA: TGTGCCAGCAGTTACTCGACAGGGGGCATTAATCAGCCCCAGCATTTT
CDR3 protein: CASSYSTGGINQPQHF

D gene: TRBD2
J gene: TRBJ2-5
V gene: TRBV25-1
clone size: NA
CDR3 DNA: TGTGCCAGCAGTCCCGGGACTAGCGGGGGCGAAGAGACCCAGTACTTC
CDR3 protein: CASSPGTSGGEETQYF

D gene: NA
J gene: TRBJ1-1
V gene: TRBV11-1
clone size: few
CDR3 DNA: TGTGCCAGCAGCCACCTGACAGCCAACCCTGAAGCTTTCTTT
CDR3 protein: CASSHLTANPEAFF

D gene: TRBD2
J gene: TRBJ2-7
V gene: TRBV5-4
clone size: few
CDR3 DNA: TGTGCCAGCAGCCCCGTTGGGAGGGGTCTCGACGAGCAGTACTTC
CDR3 protein: CASSPVGRGLDEQYF

D gene: NA
J gene: TRBJ2-2
V gene: TRBV6-5
clone size: NA
CDR3 DNA: TGTGCCAGCAGTTACCGTACAGGGCTCACCGGGGAGCTGTTTTTT
CDR3 protein: CASSYRTGLTGELFF

D gene: NA
J gene: TRBJ1-1
V gene: TRBV7-2
clone size: NA
CDR3 DNA: TGTGCCAGCAGCCCAGCAGGAGGGGCTGAAGCTTTCTTT
CDR3 protein: CASSPAGGAEAFF

D gene: TRBD2
J gene: TRBJ2-1
V gene: TRBV28
clone size: NA
CDR3 DNA: TGTGCCAGCAGTTTGAGGCGGGGGGGCAGCAATGAGCAGTTCTTC
CDR3 protein: CASSLRRGGSNEQFF

D gene: NA
J gene: TRBJ1-4
V gene: TRBV4-3
clone size: few
CDR3 DNA: TGCGCCAGCAGCCAAGAAGACAGGCAGGGTGAAAAACTGTTTTTT
CDR3 protein: CASSQEDRQGEKLFF

D gene: NA
J gene: TRBJ1-2
V gene: TRBV6-5
clone size: NA
CDR3 DNA: TGTGCCAGCAGTACCTCGGGATTATGGCTACCCTACACCTTC
CDR3 protein: CASSTSGLWLPYTF

D gene: TRBD1
J gene: TRBJ1-2
V gene: TRBV30
clone size: NA
CDR3 DNA: TGTGCCTGGAGTGTGGATACAGGGGTTGGCTACACCTTC
CDR3 protein: CAWSVDTGVGYTF

D gene: NA
J gene: TRBJ2-5
V gene: TRBV7-9
clone size: NA
CDR3 DNA: TGTGCCAGCAGCCCACAGGGACGGCAAGAGACCCAGTACTTC
CDR3 protein: CASSPQGRQETQYF

D gene: NA
J gene: TRBJ2-7
V gene: TRBV28
clone size: NA
CDR3 DNA: TGTGCCAGCAGTTCCTCCGGGACACACTCCTACGAGCAGTACTTC
CDR3 protein: CASSSSGTHSYEQYF

D gene: NA
J gene: TRBJ1-1
V gene: TRBV7-2
clone size: NA
CDR3 DNA: TGTGCCAGCAGCTTAGCAGCAGGGGAGAACACTGAAGCTTTCTTT
CDR3 protein: CASSLAAGENTEAFF

D gene: NA
J gene: TRBJ1-2
V gene: TRBV28
clone size: once
CDR3 DNA: TGTGCCAGCAGTATTTCACAGGGCCAACCATCTACCTTC
CDR3 protein: CASSISQGQPSTF

D gene: TRBD1
J gene: TRBJ1-6
V gene: TRBV6-5
clone size: once
CDR3 DNA: TGTGCCAGCAGTTACGCGGCAGGGGGGAATTCACCCCTCCACTTT
CDR3 protein: CASSYAAGGNSPLHF

D gene: TRBD1
J gene: TRBJ2-3
V gene: TRBV2
clone size: once
CDR3 DNA: TGTGCCAGCAGTGGAGGGACAGTAACAGATACGCAGTATTTT
CDR3 protein: CASSGGTVTDTQYF

D gene: NA
J gene: TRBJ2-2
V gene: TRBV10-3
clone size: NA
CDR3 DNA: TGTGCCATCAAGACAAGCAGCACCGGGGAGCTGTTTTTT
CDR3 protein: CAIKTSSTGELFF

D gene: NA
J gene: TRBJ2-1
V gene: TRBV29-1
clone size: NA
CDR3 DNA: TGCAGCGTTCAGGGGAGCTCCTACAATGAGCAGTTCTTC
CDR3 protein: CSVQGSSYNEQFF

D gene: TRBD2
J gene: TRBJ2-2
V gene: TRBV5-1
clone size: NA
CDR3 DNA: TGCGCCAGCAGCTTCGGGGGGTTGTTCCCCGGGGAGCTGTTTTTT
CDR3 protein: CASSFGGLFPGELFF

D gene: NA
J gene: TRBJ1-1
V gene: TRBV29-1
clone size: few
CDR3 DNA: TGCAGCGGTAGTGGGAGGTCGAACGCTGAAGCTTTCTTT
CDR3 protein: CSGSGRSNAEAFF

D gene: NA
J gene: TRBJ1-5
V gene: TRBV19
clone size: NA
CDR3 DNA: TGTGCCAGTATGGGGGGGTTTGGCAATCAGCCCCAGCATTTT
CDR3 protein: CASMGGFGNQPQHF

D gene: NA
J gene: TRBJ2-2
V gene: TRBV9
clone size: NA
CDR3 DNA: TGTGCCAGCAGCGTTTCCGGAGATCGACCGAACACCGGGGAGCTGTTTTTT
CDR3 protein: CASSVSGDRPNTGELFF

D gene: TRBD2
J gene: TRBJ2-3
V gene: TRBV9
clone size: once
CDR3 DNA: TGTGCCAGCAGCGTCTTAGCGGGGGGGCGGGACGCAGATACGCAGTATTTT
CDR3 protein: CASSVLAGGRDADTQYF

D gene: NA
J gene: TRBJ1-5
V gene: TRBV18
clone size: few
CDR3 DNA: TGTGCCAGCTCGTCGCACGAGGATCAGCCCCAGCATTTT
CDR3 protein: CASSSHEDQPQHF

D gene: TRBD1
J gene: TRBJ1-4
V gene: TRBV5-1
clone size: NA
CDR3 DNA: TGCGCCAGCAGCCTATCCAACAGGGGAGGCGAAAAACTGTTTTTT
CDR3 protein: CASSLSNRGGEKLFF

D gene: TRBD1
J gene: TRBJ2-7
V gene: TRBV6-5
clone size: NA
CDR3 DNA: TGTGCCAGCAGTTACGTGGACAGGCCTTACGAGCAGTACTTC
CDR3 protein: CASSYVDRPYEQYF

D gene: NA
J gene: TRBJ1-1
V gene: TRBV29-1
clone size: NA
CDR3 DNA: TGCAGCGTGGAACGGACAAGAATGGCTTTCTTT
CDR3 protein: CSVERTRMAFF

D gene: TRBD1
J gene: TRBJ1-5
V gene: TRBV5-5
clone size: NA
CDR3 DNA: TGTGCCAGCAGCCGTACAGGGGGTCCCGATCAGCCCCAGCATTTT
CDR3 protein: CASSRTGGPDQPQHF

D gene: NA
J gene: TRBJ1-1
V gene: TRBV18
clone size: NA
CDR3 DNA: TGTGCCAGCTCACCGGATCTTAGCTCTGAAGCTTTCTTT
CDR3 protein: CASSPDLSSEAFF

D gene: TRBD2
J gene: TRBJ2-1
V gene: TRBV7-8
clone size: NA
CDR3 DNA: TGTGCCAGCAGCTCCTGGACTAGCGGGGAAGGAAATGAGCAGTTCTTC
CDR3 protein: CASSSWTSGEGNEQFF

D gene: NA
J gene: TRBJ2-5
V gene: TRBV9
clone size: few
CDR3 DNA: TGTGCCAGCAGCCCCAGCGGCGGGGTTCGTAGAGAGACCCAGTACTTC
CDR3 protein: CASSPSGGVRRETQYF

D gene: TRBD1
J gene: TRBJ2-7
V gene: TRBV6-5
clone size: NA
CDR3 DNA: TGTGCCAGCAGTCTCGGGACAGGGGGGCACGAGCAGTACTTC
CDR3 protein: CASSLGTGGHEQYF

D gene: TRBD1
J gene: TRBJ1-6
V gene: TRBV2
clone size: NA
CDR3 DNA: TGCGCCAGCAGAAGAGAGACAGGGGGCCTTAATTCACCCCTCCACTTT
CDR3 protein: CASRRETGGLNSPLHF

D gene: NA
J gene: TRBJ1-1
V gene: TRBV18
clone size: NA
CDR3 DNA: TGTGCCAGCTCACCGGACAGACCAAACACTGAAGCTTTCTTT
CDR3 protein: CASSPDRPNTEAFF

D gene: TRBD2
J gene: TRBJ2-5
V gene: TRBV4-3
clone size: NA
CDR3 DNA: TGCGCCAGCAGCCAATCCTTGGGACTAGGAGAGACCCAGTACTTC
CDR3 protein: CASSQSLGLGETQYF

D gene: TRBD1
J gene: TRBJ1-4
V gene: TRBV10-3
clone size: NA
CDR3 DNA: TGTGCCATCAGTATCACGGACAGGAGAGATGAAAAACTGTTTTTT
CDR3 protein: CAISITDRRDEKLFF

D gene: NA
J gene: TRBJ1-6
V gene: TRBV7-3
clone size: NA
CDR3 DNA: TGTGCCAGCAGCTCTCAGGGTGGGAATAATTCACCCCTCCACTTT
CDR3 protein: CASSSQGGNNSPLHF

D gene: TRBD2
J gene: TRBJ2-7
V gene: TRBV28
clone size: NA
CDR3 DNA: TGTGCCAGCAGAGACGCGACTAGCGGGGGGGCCCATGAGCAGTACTTC
CDR3 protein: CASRDATSGGAHEQYF

D gene: NA
J gene: TRBJ2-5
V gene: TRBV4-3
clone size: NA
CDR3 DNA: TGCGCCAGCAGCCAAGACTATGCCAGGCAAGAGACCCAGTACTTC
CDR3 protein: CASSQDYARQETQYF

D gene: TRBD1
J gene: TRBJ1-5
V gene: TRBV15
clone size: NA
CDR3 DNA: TGTGCCACCGGACCCGACAGGGGGAAACAGCCCCAGCATTTT
CDR3 protein: CATGPDRGKQPQHF

D gene: NA
J gene: TRBJ1-2
V gene: TRBV5-4
clone size: once
CDR3 DNA: TGTGCCAGCAGCACCACTACAGGGAACTATGGCTACACCTTC
CDR3 protein: CASSTTTGNYGYTF